What follows are 25 T cell receptor beta chains derived from one specimen sequenced in a study of T cells in Graves' hyperthyroidism and ophthalmopathy. Amplification of TCR beta CDR3 regions used RNA as the template. The primer set for the first-round RT-PCR of the TCR CDR3 was HTBI. TCRdb recomputed calls from the multiplex PCR reads with MiXCR, one row per CDR3 protein. The repertoire holds 300,000 to 450,000 distinct CDR3 sequences, with about 13% as singletons. Sequenced material: blood. The receptor source for this set is a man aged 25-45 years with Graves' hyperthyroidism that later progressed to Graves' ophthalmopathy.

This clonotype occurred many times. This chain joins TRBV10-3 and TRBJ2-4; 7 bases line up with TRBD1. Germline V gene sequence: CDR1 ENHRY, CDR2 SYGVKD. V lost 2 bases, J lost 0 bases, and 7 bases stayed unmatched. The CDR3 runs to 17 residues. The CDR3 region has the DNA TGTGCCATCAGTGAGCCCCTGGGACAGTCAGCCAAAAACATTCAGTACTTC. This gives the protein CAISEPLGQSAKNIQYF.

This clonotype was seen repeatedly, ten times or more. The rearrangement joins TRBV2 to TRBJ1-5; D is perhaps TRBD1 (6 bases). Germline assignment: CDR1 SNHLY and CDR2 FYNNEI. V was shortened by 6 bases and J by 3 bases, with 12 bases between the two germline ends. This CDR3 is built from 14 residues. The CDR3 region is CASSPNRVNQPQHF. CDR3 DNA: TGTGCCAGCAGCCCCAACAGGGTCAATCAGCCCCAGCATTTT. The complete variable domain, with remaining parts taken from reference TRBV2 and TRBJ1-5, reads EPEVTQTPSHQVTQMGQEVILRCVPISNHLYFYWYRQILGQKVEFLVSFYNNEISEKSEIFDDQFSVERPDGSNFTLKIRSTKLEDSAMYFCASSPNRVNQPQHFGDGTRLSIL.

In its sample, this clonotype was seen many times. V gene TRBV28 combines with J gene TRBJ2-7; TRBD2 might be the D (5 bases). CDR3 length: 15 amino acids. V lost 2 bases and J lost 2, with 13 bases in between. Germline CDR1 and CDR2: MDHEN and SYDVKM. CDR3 amino acids: CASSLIQGRPYEQYF. CDR3 bases: TGTGCCAGCAGTTTAATTCAAGGGAGACCCTACGAGCAGTACTTC.

The chain is built from TRBV9 and TRBJ2-3, with D unresolved. This CDR3 has 14 amino acids. The germline V gene encodes CDR1 SGDLS and CDR2 YYNGEE. Trimming took off 0 bases at V and 5 bases at J, with 10 bases between the two ends. The CDR3 protein is CASSVEGSLDTQYF. The CDR3 DNA follows: TGTGCCAGCAGCGTAGAGGGAAGCCTAGATACGCAGTATTTT.

This clonotype has at least ten counts. V and J are TRBV20-1 and TRBJ1-6; no definite D call. CDR3 length: 14 amino acids. V dropped 0 bases and J dropped 7 bases, with 10 bases sitting between them. The germline V gene encodes CDR1 DFQATT and CDR2 SNEGSKA (reference sequence). The CDR3 coding sequence is TGCAGTGCTAGAGATTCAGGCCCAAATTCACCCCTCCACTTT. It codes for CSARDSGPNSPLHF.

V gene TRBV7-9 combines with J gene TRBJ2-1; 9 bases are a match to TRBD2. With 1 base clipped from V and 4 bases from J, the junction kept 11 bases outside the gene matches. The CDR3 length is 18 residues. Per the germline V gene, CDR1 is SEHNR and CDR2 is FQNEAQ (reference sequence). Here the CDR3 reads CASSLGRRGGPFYNEQFF. CDR3 sequence (DNA): TGTGCCAGCAGCTTAGGTCGGCGGGGGGGCCCTTTTTACAATGAGCAGTTCTTC. The whole variable domain, filled in from reference TRBV7-9 and TRBJ2-1, reads DTGVSQNPRHKITKRGQNVTFRCDPISEHNRLYWYRQTLGQGPEFLTYFQNEAQLEKSRLLSDRFSAERPKGSFSTLEIQRTEQGDSAMYLCASSLGRRGGPFYNEQFFGPGTRLTVL.

This clonotype has at least ten counts. The CDR3, as DNA: TGTGCCAGCAGCTTCGACAGGGGCACAGATACGCAGTATTTT. Its translation: CASSFDRGTDTQYF. This chain links TRBV7-9 with TRBJ2-3; 7 bases fit TRBD1. CDR1 is SEHNR, CDR2 FQNEAQ, per germline (reference sequence). This CDR3 has 14 residues. The V gene end was trimmed by 3 bases and the J gene end by 1 base; junction bases not matched to a gene: 1.

This clonotype was observed a few times. The V gene is TRBV28, the J gene TRBJ2-5; no reliable D call. Trimming took 4 bases from V and 0 from J, leaving 6 bases between them. Germline V gives CDR1 MDHEN, CDR2 SYDVKM. The CDR3 has 13 residues. DNA of the CDR3: TGTGCCAGCAGTTCAACCAACCAAGAGACCCAGTACTTC. This gives the protein CASSSTNQETQYF.

The chain employs TRBV27 and TRBJ1-6; D unresolved. This CDR3 contains 15 residues. Per germline, CDR1 MNHEY and CDR2 SMNVEV (reference sequence). Trimming removed 0 bases from V and 10 bases from J, with 13 bases in between. The DNA for the CDR3 is TGTGCCAGCAGTTTATCTGGGGTCGGCCGGTCACCCCTCCACTTT. It codes for CASSLSGVGRSPLHF.

This clonotype was recorded a few times. V and J are TRBV7-2 and TRBJ1-5; no clear D. Germline lookup yields CDR1 SGHTA and CDR2 FQGNSA. Trimming took off 5 bases at V and 0 bases at J, with 8 bases between the two ends. The CDR3 runs to 14 residues. CDR3 protein: CASSRRNSNQPQHF. The CDR3 region has the DNA TGTGCCAGCAGCCGACGGAATAGCAATCAGCCCCAGCATTTT.

The chain is built from TRBV30 and TRBJ2-5; D not certain. This CDR3 is 17 amino acids long. Germline V gene data show CDR1 as GTSNPN and CDR2 as SVGIG (reference sequence). V lost 4 bases to trimming and J lost 5 bases, with 26 bases between them. The DNA for the CDR3 is TGTGCCTGGATTAATTTCAGGCCCTTATGGGGTTGGGAGACCCAGTACTTC. This translates into CAWINFRPLWGWETQYF.

The V gene is TRBV3-1, the J gene TRBJ2-2, with 9 positions matching TRBD2. Germline V gene lookup returns CDR1 LGHDT and CDR2 YNNKEL (reference sequence). CDR3 length equals 17 residues. V was pared by 4 bases and J by 5 bases, with 11 bases of the junction left unmatched. Here the CDR3 DNA reads TGTGCCAGCAGCCCGCTTCGAGCGGGGGGAAAAACCGGGGAGCTGTTTTTT. Translated, it gives CASSPLRAGGKTGELFF.

This clonotype showed up many times. This chain uses TRBV12-3 or TRBV12-4 with TRBJ2-1, with 8 bases lining up with TRBD2. The trim removed 5 bases at V and 0 bases at J, leaving 9 bases unmatched. The CDR3 is made up of 17 amino acids. CDR3 sequence (DNA): TGTGCCAGCAGTCCCGGGACTAGTCGGAGCTCCTACAATGAGCAGTTCTTC. It codes for CASSPGTSRSSYNEQFF.

This clonotype was observed at least ten times. The gene calls are TRBV12-5 and TRBJ2-1; perhaps TRBD2 as D (6 bases). Germline V gene data show CDR1 as LGHNT and CDR2 as FRNRAP. This CDR3 has 16 residues. Between the trimmed V and J ends, which lost 4 bases and 0 bases, there was a span of 13 bases. CDR3 coding DNA: TGTGCTAGTGGTTCGGCGGGGCCGCGCTCCTACAATGAGCAGTTCTTC. Amino acid sequence: CASGSAGPRSYNEQFF.

The rearrangement joins TRBV6-1 to TRBJ2-1, with 11 nucleotides matching TRBD2. The germline CDR1 and CDR2 sequences are MNHNS and SASEGT. Unmatched junction bases numbered 5, after V lost 6 bases and J lost 4 bases. The CDR3 runs 15 residues. The CDR3 DNA reads TGTGCCAGCAGGGATCTAGCGGGGGGTTACAATGAGCAGTTCTTC. This translates into CASRDLAGGYNEQFF.

This chain uses TRBV6-4 with TRBJ1-5; 8 positions match TRBD1. V shed 6 bases and J 4 bases; nucleotides not matched to a gene: 8. The CDR3 has 15 amino acids. The V gene's germline CDR1 is MRHNA and CDR2 SNTAGT. The CDR3 sequence: CASRATGEGNQPQHF. The CDR3 DNA reads as TGTGCCAGCAGGGCGACAGGGGAGGGGAATCAGCCCCAGCATTTT.

This clonotype was detected many times. This chain joins TRBV28 and TRBJ2-3, with 14 bases that match TRBD2. The germline CDR1 and CDR2 sequences are MDHEN and SYDVKM. The CDR3 consists of 19 residues. V gave up 2 bases and J gave up 2 bases; unmatched junction bases: 9. CDR3 in amino acids: CASSLPTSGGADFTDTQYF. The CDR3 nucleotides read TGTGCCAGCAGTTTACCGACTAGCGGGGGGGCGGACTTCACAGATACGCAGTATTTT.

A note on this clonotype: This clone may be a read error of a much larger clone one base away. The chain joins TRBV30 to TRBJ1-5; D is ambiguous. There are 14 residues in the CDR3. Per germline, CDR1 GTSNPN and CDR2 SVGIG (reference sequence). Trimming removed 0 bases at V and 1 base at J, with 7 bases between. The CDR3 region has the DNA TGTGCCTGGAGTGTAATAGAGAGCAATCAGCCCCAGCATTTT. It is translated as CAWSVIESNQPQHF.

In the case of this clonotype: A much larger clone differs by one base, so this may be a read error. This chain joins TRBV7-9 and TRBJ2-7, with TRBD1 matching 7 bases. This CDR3 spans 13 amino acids. Germline CDR1 reads SEHNR; CDR2 reads FQNEAQ (reference sequence). The CDR3 protein is CASSFTGAYEQCF. In DNA form, the CDR3 reads TGTGCCAGCAGCTTTACAGGGGCCTACGAGCAGTGCTTC.

This chain links TRBV28 with TRBJ2-3; 9 bases align to TRBD2. V shed 8 bases, J shed 4 bases, and the junction held 10 bases outside the gene matches. This CDR3 region has 15 residues. The germline CDR1 and CDR2 sequences are MDHEN and SYDVKM. This CDR3 reads CASGSGTSNADTQYF. The CDR3 nucleotides are TGTGCCAGCGGTTCCGGGACTAGCAACGCAGATACGCAGTATTTT.

This clonotype was recorded many times. CDR3 amino acids: CASSQDRAAGTGELFF. The CDR3 DNA follows: TGTGCCAGCAGCCAGGACAGGGCCGCAGGCACCGGGGAGCTGTTTTTT. This sequence joins TRBV3-1 and TRBJ2-2, with 8 bases identical to TRBD1. The CDR3 has 16 residues. Per germline, CDR1 LGHDT and CDR2 YNNKEL (reference sequence). V dropped 3 bases and J dropped 4; count of bases not matched to a gene: 7. Variable domain in full (rest from reference TRBV3-1 and TRBJ2-2): DTAVSQTPKYLVTQMGNDKSIKCEQNLGHDTMYWYKQDSKKFLKIMFSYNNKELIINETVPNRFSPKSPDKAHLNLHINSLELGDSAVYFCASSQDRAAGTGELFFGEGSRLTVL.

The chain combines TRBV4-3 with TRBJ2-1; D is unresolved. Germline values: CDR1 LGHNA, CDR2 YSLEER. V lost 4 bases, J lost 6 bases, and 13 bases lay in between. This CDR3 spans 14 amino acids. The DNA of the CDR3 is TGCGCCAGCAGCCGACTTTCAGTGTCCAATGAGCAGTTCTTC. It yields the protein CASSRLSVSNEQFF.

This clonotype has a handful of counts. The rearrangement links TRBV6-1 to TRBJ2-7; no reliable D call. The germline V gene encodes CDR1 MNHNS and CDR2 SASEGT. The CDR3 runs to 13 residues. V dropped 5 bases and J dropped 5 bases, with 13 bases sitting between them. The CDR3 reads CASSPRMHDEQYF. For the CDR3, the DNA is TGTGCCAGCAGTCCCCGGATGCATGACGAGCAGTACTTC.

V usage is TRBV18 and J usage is TRBJ1-5; 7 nucleotides align to TRBD1. The germline V gene has CDR1 KGHSH and CDR2 LQKENI. Trimming at V came to 3 bases and at J to 7 bases, leaving 6 bases not matched to a gene. The CDR3 length is 14 residues. The CDR3 nucleotides read TGTGCCAGCTCACCGGTGGCAGGGGGGCAGCCCCAGCATTTT. This encodes CASSPVAGGQPQHF.

Ten or more counts support this clonotype. The chain couples TRBV2 to TRBJ1-5; D ambiguous. V shed 2 bases and J shed 5 bases, with 13 bases lying between them. The CDR3 sequence is 15 residues long. Germline V CDR1 and CDR2: SNHLY, FYNNEI. The CDR3 loop is CASSEKRAVYQPQHF. The CDR3 DNA is TGTGCCAGCAGTGAAAAGAGGGCGGTCTATCAGCCCCAGCATTTT.